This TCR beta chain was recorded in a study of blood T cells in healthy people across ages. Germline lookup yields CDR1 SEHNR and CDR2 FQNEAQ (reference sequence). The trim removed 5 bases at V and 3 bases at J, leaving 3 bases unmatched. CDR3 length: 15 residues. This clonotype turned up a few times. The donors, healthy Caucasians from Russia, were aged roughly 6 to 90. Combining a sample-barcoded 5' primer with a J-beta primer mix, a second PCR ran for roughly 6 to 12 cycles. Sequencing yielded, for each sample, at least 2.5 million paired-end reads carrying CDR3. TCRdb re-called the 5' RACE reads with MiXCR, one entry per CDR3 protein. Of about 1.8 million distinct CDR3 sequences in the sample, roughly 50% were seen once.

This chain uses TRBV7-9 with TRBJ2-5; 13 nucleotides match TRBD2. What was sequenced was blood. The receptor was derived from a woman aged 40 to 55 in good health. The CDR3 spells CASSTGLAGKETQYF. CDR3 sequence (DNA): TGTGCCAGCAGCACGGGACTAGCGGGAAAAGAGACCCAGTACTTC.